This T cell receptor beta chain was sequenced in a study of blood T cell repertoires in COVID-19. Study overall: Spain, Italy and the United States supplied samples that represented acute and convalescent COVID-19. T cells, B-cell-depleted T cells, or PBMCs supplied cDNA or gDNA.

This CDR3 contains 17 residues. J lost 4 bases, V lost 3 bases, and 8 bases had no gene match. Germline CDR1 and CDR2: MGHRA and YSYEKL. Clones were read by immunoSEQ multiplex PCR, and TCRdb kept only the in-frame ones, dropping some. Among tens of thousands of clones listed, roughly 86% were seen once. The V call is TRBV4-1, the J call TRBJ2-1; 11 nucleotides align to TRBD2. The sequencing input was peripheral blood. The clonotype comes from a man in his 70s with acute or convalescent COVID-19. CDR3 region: CASSQDTGLAVYNEQFF. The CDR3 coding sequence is TGCGCCAGCAGCCAGGATACGGGACTAGCGGTATACAATGAGCAGTTCTTC.